The rows below give T cell receptor beta chains drawn from one sample of a study of STAT5B mutations in CD4+ large granular lymphocyte leukemia. Using immunoSEQ multiplex PCR, the repertoire was profiled, and TCRdb retains in-frame clones only, with some absent. In the table there are 31,000 or so clones, around 80% of which are singletons. The sample comprised CD4+ T cells from blood buffy coats. The receptor set was obtained from a human donor in good health. The CDR3 runs from the conserved cysteine through the conserved F or W. The D gene is left open where the match is weak. Clone size is stated in some rows and not others, as once, few, many or a class when expanded.

>12|-|TRBJ2-2|TRBV5-6|-
TGTGCCAGCAGCTTGTATAGTGGGGAGCTGTTTTTT
CASSLYSGELFF
>13|-|TRBJ2-1|TRBV19|-
TGTGCCAGTAGTATAAACTCCTACAATGAGCAGTTCTTC
CASSINSYNEQFF
>14|-|TRBJ1-5|TRBV6-5|-
TGTGCCAGCAGTGCCGGACAGCGAGGACAGCCCCAGCATTTT
CASSAGQRGQPQHF
>18|TRBD2|TRBJ2-2|TRBV2|-
TGTGCCAGCAGTGAAACGCGATTGGCGGGGGGGGCCACCGGGGAGCTGTTTTTT
CASSETRLAGGATGELFF
>14|-|TRBJ2-1|TRBV27|-
TGTGCCAGCAGTCCAGGCCCTCCCTACAATGAGCAGTTCTTC
CASSPGPPYNEQFF
>13|TRBD1|TRBJ2-7|TRBV10-3|once
TGTGCCATCCGTCCTCCAGGGGGTTACGAGCAGTACTTC
CAIRPPGGYEQYF
>18|TRBD1|TRBJ2-7|TRBV5-1|-
TGCGCCAGCAGCCCGGTAGGGACAGGGGGAACTACCTCCTACGAGCAGTACTTC
CASSPVGTGGTTSYEQYF
>15|-|TRBJ2-7|TRBV4-2|-
TGTGCCAGCAGCCAAGTTCCGGACGGGGACTACGAGCAGTACTTC
CASSQVPDGDYEQYF
>14|-|TRBJ2-7|TRBV19|few
TGTGCCAGTAGTATGCCGGGCAGGGACTACGAGCAGTACTTC
CASSMPGRDYEQYF
>14|-|TRBJ2-3|TRBV5-1|-
TGCGCCAGCAGCTTGGTACAGAGCACAGATACGCAGTATTTT
CASSLVQSTDTQYF
>18|-|TRBJ2-5|TRBV7-2|-
TGTGCCAGCAGCCCCCCCATTTCGGCAGGAACGTACCAAGAGACCCAGTACTTC
CASSPPISAGTYQETQYF
>11|TRBD1|TRBJ2-3|TRBV27|-
TGTGCCAGCTGGGGACAGGCGGCGCAGTATTTT
CASWGQAAQYF
>15|-|TRBJ2-2|TRBV7-3|-
TGTGCCAGCAGACGAGCGACAGGGAACACCGGGGAGCTGTTTTTT
CASRRATGNTGELFF
>14|-|TRBJ1-1|TRBV21-1|-
TGTGCCAGCAGCAAAGAAGGGACGAACACTGAAGCTTTCTTT
CASSKEGTNTEAFF
>13|TRBD2|TRBJ2-3|TRBV5-6|-
TGTGCCAGCAGCTCCCGGGGGGCAGATACGCAGTATTTT
CASSSRGADTQYF
>15|-|TRBJ1-6|TRBV6-1|-
TGTGCCAGCAGTGAAGCTGGGCAGGGATATTCACCCCTCCACTTT
CASSEAGQGYSPLHF
>15|TRBD1|TRBJ1-5|TRBV7-8|-
TGTGCCAGCAGGCTGACAGGGAATAGCAATCAGCCCCAGCATTTT
CASRLTGNSNQPQHF
>13|-|TRBJ1-5|TRBV5-1|few
TGCGCCAGCAGGAGCGGTTTGGATCAGCCCCAGCATTTT
CASRSGLDQPQHF
>18|-|TRBJ2-1|TRBV29-1|once
TGCAGCGTTGAGGGCCCGGACGGGCGGGGATCCTCCTACAATGAGCAGTTCTTC
CSVEGPDGRGSSYNEQFF
>12|-|TRBJ2-1|TRBV19|once
TGTGCCAGTAGTATAGTAGGCAATGAGCAGTTCTTC
CASSIVGNEQFF
>12|-|TRBJ2-5|TRBV6-1|-
TGTGCCAGCAGTGCCCAGGGGCAGACCCAGTACTTC
CASSAQGQTQYF
>15|-|TRBJ1-6|TRBV30|few
TGTGCCTGGAGTGTACAGGCTCCTGGGAATTCACCCCTCCACTTT
CAWSVQAPGNSPLHF
>13|-|TRBJ2-7|TRBV19|few
TGTGCCAGTAGTATAGCGGACTCTTACGAGCAGTACTTC
CASSIADSYEQYF
>15|-|TRBJ2-7|TRBV6-5|few
TGTGCCAGCAGTTACTCGAGAGGGGAAACTTACGAGCAGTACTTC
CASSYSRGETYEQYF
>13|-|TRBJ1-5|TRBV28|-
TGTGCCAGCAGTTGGGGTATAAGTCAGCCCCAGCATTTT
CASSWGISQPQHF
>13|TRBD1|TRBJ1-2|TRBV5-4|-
TGTGCCAGCAGCTTGGACAGGGGGTACGGCTACACCTTC
CASSLDRGYGYTF
>15|-|TRBJ1-1|TRBV6-6|-
TGTGCCAGCAGTTACGGGCAGGGAGGGAACACTGAAGCTTTCTTT
CASSYGQGGNTEAFF
>13|-|TRBJ1-1|TRBV19|-
TGTGCCAGTAGTGACAGGAAGAACACTGAAGCTTTCTTT
CASSDRKNTEAFF
>14|TRBD1|TRBJ1-2|TRBV11-1|-
TGTGCCAGCAGCCCGGGACAGGGGGCGGACGGCTACACCTTC
CASSPGQGADGYTF